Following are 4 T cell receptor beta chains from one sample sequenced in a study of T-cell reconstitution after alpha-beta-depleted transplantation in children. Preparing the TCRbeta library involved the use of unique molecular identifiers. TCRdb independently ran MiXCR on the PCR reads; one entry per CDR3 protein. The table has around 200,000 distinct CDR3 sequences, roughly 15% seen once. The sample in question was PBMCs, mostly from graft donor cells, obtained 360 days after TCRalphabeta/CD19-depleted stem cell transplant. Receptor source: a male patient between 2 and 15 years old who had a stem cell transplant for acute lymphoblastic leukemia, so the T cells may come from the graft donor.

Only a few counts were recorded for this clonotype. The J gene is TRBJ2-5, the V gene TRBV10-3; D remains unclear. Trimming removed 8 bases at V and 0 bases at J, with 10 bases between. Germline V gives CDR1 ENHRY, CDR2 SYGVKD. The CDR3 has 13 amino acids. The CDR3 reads CAIQGLYQETQYF. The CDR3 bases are TGTGCCATCCAAGGCCTTTACCAAGAGACCCAGTACTTC.

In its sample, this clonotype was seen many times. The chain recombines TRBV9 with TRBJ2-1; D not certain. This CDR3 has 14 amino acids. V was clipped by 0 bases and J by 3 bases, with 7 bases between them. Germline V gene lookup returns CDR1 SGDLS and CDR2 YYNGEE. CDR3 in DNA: TGTGCCAGCAGCGTAGCTCCTAACTACAATGAGCAGTTCTTC. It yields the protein CASSVAPNYNEQFF.

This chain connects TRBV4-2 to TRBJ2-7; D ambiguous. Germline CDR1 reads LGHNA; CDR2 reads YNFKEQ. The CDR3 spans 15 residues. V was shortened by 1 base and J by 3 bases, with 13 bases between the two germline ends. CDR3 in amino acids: CASSQVGPIGYEQYF. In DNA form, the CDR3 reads TGTGCCAGCAGCCAAGTTGGCCCGATTGGCTACGAGCAGTACTTC.

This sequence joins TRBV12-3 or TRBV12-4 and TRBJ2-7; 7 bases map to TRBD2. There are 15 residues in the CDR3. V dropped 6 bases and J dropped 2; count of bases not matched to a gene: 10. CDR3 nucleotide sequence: TGTGCCAGCAGCCCCGAGGGGAGGGTCCCCTACGAGCAGTACTTC. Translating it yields CASSPEGRVPYEQYF.